This is a list of T cell receptor beta chains from one sample in a study of blood T cell repertoires in COVID-19. Generated by immunoSEQ multiplex PCR, the TCRdb table keeps only in-frame clones and is missing some. The profile covers roughly 150,000 clones, with roughly four fifths appearing a single time and roughly 11% taken by the ten largest. Material: peripheral blood. These TCRs come from a man aged 70 or older with active or convalescent COVID-19. Both conserved end residues are part of each CDR3. D genes are given only for firm matches. Only some rows state a clone size, as once, few, many or a class for expanded clones.

v_call: TRBV19
j_call: TRBJ1-4
d_call: TRBD1
cdr3_length: 15
clone_size: .
cdr3_nt: TGTGCCAGTAGCGAGACTAGGGGGCAGGGTGAAAAACTGTTTTTT
cdr3_aa: CASSETRGQGEKLFF

v_call: TRBV5-1
j_call: TRBJ2-1
d_call: .
cdr3_length: 14
clone_size: .
cdr3_nt: TGCGCCAGCACCATTGTGGGCAGTTACAATGAGCAGTTCTTC
cdr3_aa: CASTIVGSYNEQFF

v_call: TRBV7-9
j_call: TRBJ1-1
d_call: .
cdr3_length: 14
clone_size: .
cdr3_nt: TGTGCCAGCAGCTCCCACAGGGTTTATACTGAAGCTTTCTTT
cdr3_aa: CASSSHRVYTEAFF

v_call: TRBV2
j_call: TRBJ1-5
d_call: TRBD1
cdr3_length: 14
clone_size: .
cdr3_nt: TGTGCCAGCAATAGAATAGGGGGCGATCAGCCCCAGCATTTT
cdr3_aa: CASNRIGGDQPQHF

v_call: TRBV24-1
j_call: TRBJ2-2
d_call: TRBD1
cdr3_length: 16
clone_size: many
cdr3_nt: TGTGCCACCAGTGATCCCGGGACAGGGGGCACCGGGGAGCTGTTTTTT
cdr3_aa: CATSDPGTGGTGELFF

v_call: TRBV7-2
j_call: TRBJ2-3
d_call: TRBD2
cdr3_length: 17
clone_size: .
cdr3_nt: TGTGCCAGCAGCTTCGGACTAGCGGGGGCCCGAGGAGATACGCAGTATTTT
cdr3_aa: CASSFGLAGARGDTQYF

v_call: TRBV19
j_call: TRBJ2-7
d_call: .
cdr3_length: 18
clone_size: .
cdr3_nt: TGTGCCAGTAGCCTTTTTGCGAATAGTATAGTCCGCTCCTACGAGCAGTACTTC
cdr3_aa: CASSLFANSIVRSYEQYF

v_call: TRBV19
j_call: TRBJ1-1
d_call: TRBD1
cdr3_length: 13
clone_size: .
cdr3_nt: TGTGCCAGTAGAGGCCGTGGACAGGGCCAAGCTTTCTTT
cdr3_aa: CASRGRGQGQAFF

v_call: TRBV5-1
j_call: TRBJ1-2
d_call: TRBD1
cdr3_length: 14
clone_size: .
cdr3_nt: TGCGCCAGCAGCCCAGGGACAGCTTCCTATGGCTACACCTTC
cdr3_aa: CASSPGTASYGYTF

v_call: TRBV28
j_call: TRBJ1-1
d_call: TRBD1
cdr3_length: 18
clone_size: .
cdr3_nt: TGTGCCAGCACCGGAGGGACAGGGTTTTTTGGGGGGAACACTGAAGCTTTCTTT
cdr3_aa: CASTGGTGFFGGNTEAFF

v_call: TRBV2
j_call: TRBJ2-7
d_call: .
cdr3_length: 11
clone_size: .
cdr3_nt: TGTGCCAGCGGAGGTCCCTACGAGCAGTACTTC
cdr3_aa: CASGGPYEQYF

v_call: TRBV19
j_call: TRBJ2-5
d_call: .
cdr3_length: 12
clone_size: .
cdr3_nt: TGTGCCAGCTCGGGGGACCAAGAGACCCAGTACTTC
cdr3_aa: CASSGDQETQYF

v_call: TRBV6-4
j_call: TRBJ2-2
d_call: .
cdr3_length: 14
clone_size: .
cdr3_nt: TGTGCCAGCAGAGTAGACAGGAACACCGGGGAGCTGTTTTTT
cdr3_aa: CASRVDRNTGELFF

v_call: TRBV27
j_call: TRBJ2-1
d_call: TRBD2
cdr3_length: 15
clone_size: once
cdr3_nt: TGTGCCAGCAGTGCGAGACTAGCGGGGGTCAATGAGCAGTTCTTC
cdr3_aa: CASSARLAGVNEQFF

v_call: TRBV6-6
j_call: TRBJ1-5
d_call: .
cdr3_length: 11
clone_size: .
cdr3_nt: TGTGCCAGCAGTTACTCGCAGGTCTGGCATTTT
cdr3_aa: CASSYSQVWHF

v_call: TRBV7-9
j_call: TRBJ2-1
d_call: TRBD2
cdr3_length: 15
clone_size: .
cdr3_nt: TGTGCCAGCAGCGTACAACTAGCGGGAGATTATGAGCAGTTCTTC
cdr3_aa: CASSVQLAGDYEQFF

v_call: TRBV5-1
j_call: TRBJ2-5
d_call: TRBD2
cdr3_length: 14
clone_size: .
cdr3_nt: TGCGCCAGCAGCGCCATAGCGGGGGAAGAGACCCAGTACTTC
cdr3_aa: CASSAIAGEETQYF

v_call: TRBV7-3
j_call: TRBJ2-2
d_call: .
cdr3_length: 15
clone_size: .
cdr3_nt: TGTGCCAGCAGCTCCCAGGGGTCGGACACCGGGGAGCTGTTTTTT
cdr3_aa: CASSSQGSDTGELFF

v_call: TRBV29-1
j_call: TRBJ1-3
d_call: TRBD1
cdr3_length: 13
clone_size: .
cdr3_nt: TGCAGCGCCACCGGGGACAGGGGAAACACCATATATTTT
cdr3_aa: CSATGDRGNTIYF

v_call: TRBV2
j_call: TRBJ1-2
d_call: .
cdr3_length: 14
clone_size: .
cdr3_nt: TGTGCCAGCGTTGCCTCACGGGGAGCCTATGGCTACACCTTC
cdr3_aa: CASVASRGAYGYTF

v_call: TRBV5-8
j_call: TRBJ1-5
d_call: .
cdr3_length: 13
clone_size: .
cdr3_nt: TGTGCCAGCAGCTTTGGCGGGCATCAGCCCCAGCATTTT
cdr3_aa: CASSFGGHQPQHF

v_call: TRBV9
j_call: TRBJ1-1
d_call: .
cdr3_length: 15
clone_size: .
cdr3_nt: TGTGCCAGCAGCGTAGGGCGGTTAATGAACACTGAAGCTTTCTTT
cdr3_aa: CASSVGRLMNTEAFF

v_call: TRBV28
j_call: TRBJ2-7
d_call: .
cdr3_length: 14
clone_size: .
cdr3_nt: TGTGCCAGCAGTTTAAGAGGGTACTACTACGAGCAGTACTTC
cdr3_aa: CASSLRGYYYEQYF

v_call: TRBV5-6
j_call: TRBJ1-2
d_call: TRBD1
cdr3_length: 14
clone_size: .
cdr3_nt: TGTGCCAGCAGCGCGGACAGGTCCAACTATGGCTACACCTTC
cdr3_aa: CASSADRSNYGYTF

v_call: TRBV28
j_call: TRBJ2-3
d_call: TRBD2
cdr3_length: 18
clone_size: .
cdr3_nt: TGTGCCAGCAGTCCAGGGGGACTAGCTCCCGGATCCACAGATACGCAGTATTTT
cdr3_aa: CASSPGGLAPGSTDTQYF

v_call: TRBV27
j_call: TRBJ1-5
d_call: .
cdr3_length: 19
clone_size: .
cdr3_nt: TGTGCCAGCAGTCTTCGGGCCACGGCGGGGGTGATTAGCAATCAGCCCCAGCATTTT
cdr3_aa: CASSLRATAGVISNQPQHF

v_call: TRBV2
j_call: TRBJ2-3
d_call: .
cdr3_length: 15
clone_size: .
cdr3_nt: TGTGCCAGCAGTGAAGTGGTGGAGGTTGGTGGTACGCAGTATTTT
cdr3_aa: CASSEVVEVGGTQYF

v_call: TRBV3-1/TRBV3-2
j_call: TRBJ2-3
d_call: TRBD2
cdr3_length: 17
clone_size: .
cdr3_nt: TGTGCCAGCAGCCAAGATAGGCGGGAGGGCCTGGGAGATACGCAGTATTTT
cdr3_aa: CASSQDRREGLGDTQYF

v_call: TRBV7-2
j_call: TRBJ2-7
d_call: TRBD1
cdr3_length: 14
clone_size: .
cdr3_nt: TGTGCCACCGCCCGGGACAGGGGGCACAACGAGCAGTACTTC
cdr3_aa: CATARDRGHNEQYF

v_call: TRBV15
j_call: TRBJ2-1
d_call: TRBD2
cdr3_length: 17
clone_size: .
cdr3_nt: TGTGCCACCAGCGGGCTAATAGCGGGAGGGGGCCTCGATGAGCAGTTCTTC
cdr3_aa: CATSGLIAGGGLDEQFF

v_call: TRBV28
j_call: TRBJ2-7
d_call: .
cdr3_length: 13
clone_size: .
cdr3_nt: TGTGCCAGCAGGCCTCCGGGGGTCCGGGAGCAGTACTTC
cdr3_aa: CASRPPGVREQYF

v_call: TRBV19
j_call: TRBJ1-5
d_call: TRBD1
cdr3_length: 15
clone_size: .
cdr3_nt: TGTGCCAGTAGTATCCTGGACAGGGAGAATCAGCCCCAGCATTTT
cdr3_aa: CASSILDRENQPQHF

v_call: TRBV14
j_call: TRBJ1-4
d_call: .
cdr3_length: 16
clone_size: .
cdr3_nt: TGTGCCAGCACCACAAAACCGGTACTAATTTGCGAAAAACTGTTTTTT
cdr3_aa: CASTTKPVLICEKLFF

v_call: TRBV7-8
j_call: TRBJ1-6
d_call: .
cdr3_length: 20
clone_size: .
cdr3_nt: TGTGCCAGCAGCTTATTTAACTTTTTGAGGACGGGGACACTCAATTCACCCCTCCACTTT
cdr3_aa: CASSLFNFLRTGTLNSPLHF

v_call: TRBV5-4
j_call: TRBJ2-2
d_call: TRBD1
cdr3_length: 16
clone_size: .
cdr3_nt: TGTGCCAGCAGCCCCGGGACAGGGGGCCGGACCGGGGAGCTGTTTTTT
cdr3_aa: CASSPGTGGRTGELFF

v_call: TRBV4-3
j_call: TRBJ1-5
d_call: .
cdr3_length: 16
clone_size: few
cdr3_nt: TGCGCCAGCAGCCAGGGCCCCGGGACACGAAATCAGCCCCAGCATTTT
cdr3_aa: CASSQGPGTRNQPQHF

v_call: TRBV30
j_call: TRBJ2-5
d_call: .
cdr3_length: 13
clone_size: few
cdr3_nt: TGTGCCTGGAGTAGGACCGACCGGGGGACCCAGTACTTC
cdr3_aa: CAWSRTDRGTQYF

v_call: TRBV5-4
j_call: TRBJ2-7
d_call: .
cdr3_length: 13
clone_size: few
cdr3_nt: TGTGCCAGCAGCTTGGAGAGGGTGGGGGAGCAGTACTTC
cdr3_aa: CASSLERVGEQYF

v_call: TRBV10-1
j_call: TRBJ1-4
d_call: .
cdr3_length: 14
clone_size: .
cdr3_nt: TGCGCCAGCTCCCGCGGGGGCAGTAGCGAAAAACTGTTTTTT
cdr3_aa: CASSRGGSSEKLFF

v_call: TRBV6-6
j_call: TRBJ2-2
d_call: .
cdr3_length: 14
clone_size: few
cdr3_nt: TGTGCCAGCAGGACAGCCGGCTACACCGGGGAGCTGTTTTTT
cdr3_aa: CASRTAGYTGELFF

v_call: TRBV29-1
j_call: TRBJ2-1
d_call: TRBD2
cdr3_length: 14
clone_size: .
cdr3_nt: TGCAGCGTTCCACGACCTAGCGGCTACAATGAGCAGTTCTTC
cdr3_aa: CSVPRPSGYNEQFF

v_call: TRBV9
j_call: TRBJ2-1
d_call: TRBD2
cdr3_length: 15
clone_size: .
cdr3_nt: TGTGCCAGCAGCGAGGGAGGGGACTCCTACAATGAGCAGTTCTTC
cdr3_aa: CASSEGGDSYNEQFF

v_call: TRBV19
j_call: TRBJ2-1
d_call: .
cdr3_length: 18
clone_size: once
cdr3_nt: TGTGCCAGTAGTATAGCTAAGCCCCGGTACAGCTCCTACAATGAGCAGTTCTTC
cdr3_aa: CASSIAKPRYSSYNEQFF

v_call: TRBV5-8
j_call: TRBJ2-2
d_call: .
cdr3_length: 17
clone_size: .
cdr3_nt: TGTGCCAGCAGCTTAGGGGCACTGACAGGCTACACCGGGGAGCTGTTTTTT
cdr3_aa: CASSLGALTGYTGELFF

v_call: TRBV15
j_call: TRBJ2-1
d_call: TRBD2
cdr3_length: 19
clone_size: once
cdr3_nt: TGTGCCACCAGCAGAGCAGCGGCGAGTAGCGGGAGGAGTGGAGATGAGCAGTTCTTC
cdr3_aa: CATSRAAASSGRSGDEQFF

v_call: TRBV6-1
j_call: TRBJ1-5
d_call: TRBD1
cdr3_length: 14
clone_size: .
cdr3_nt: TGTGCCAGCAGTGAAGCGACAGGGCCTCAGCCCCAGCATTTT
cdr3_aa: CASSEATGPQPQHF

v_call: TRBV5-1
j_call: TRBJ1-4
d_call: TRBD1
cdr3_length: 16
clone_size: .
cdr3_nt: TGCGCCAGCAGCCCCTGGACAGGGCTAAGAGTTGAAAAACTGTTTTTT
cdr3_aa: CASSPWTGLRVEKLFF

v_call: TRBV27
j_call: TRBJ1-6
d_call: .
cdr3_length: 16
clone_size: .
cdr3_nt: TGTGCCAGCAGTTTCGGACAGAGCTCCTATAATTCACCCCTCCACTTT
cdr3_aa: CASSFGQSSYNSPLHF

v_call: TRBV7-2
j_call: TRBJ2-2
d_call: TRBD1
cdr3_length: 15
clone_size: .
cdr3_nt: TGTGCCAGCAGCCCTTTCGCAGGGGGTACCGGGGAGCTGTTTTTT
cdr3_aa: CASSPFAGGTGELFF

v_call: TRBV3-1/TRBV3-2
j_call: TRBJ2-1
d_call: TRBD2
cdr3_length: 16
clone_size: .
cdr3_nt: TGTGCCAGCAGCCTCCGACTAGCGGGGCTATCCAATGAGCAGTTCTTC
cdr3_aa: CASSLRLAGLSNEQFF

v_call: TRBV5-1
j_call: TRBJ1-3
d_call: .
cdr3_length: 14
clone_size: .
cdr3_nt: TGCGCCAGCAGCTTGAAGAGCTCTGGAAACACCATATATTTT
cdr3_aa: CASSLKSSGNTIYF

v_call: TRBV29-1
j_call: TRBJ1-1
d_call: .
cdr3_length: 12
clone_size: .
cdr3_nt: TGCAGCGTTGAAAACCTGAGCACTGAAGCTTTCTTT
cdr3_aa: CSVENLSTEAFF

v_call: TRBV11-2
j_call: TRBJ2-6
d_call: TRBD1
cdr3_length: 14
clone_size: once
cdr3_nt: TGTGCCAGCAGCCCCCAACAGGGGCCCCAAGTCCTGACTTTC
cdr3_aa: CASSPQQGPQVLTF